Sequencing of this T cell receptor (beta chain) was carried out in a study of blood T cell repertoires in COVID-19. Study-wide background: Acute-phase and convalescent COVID-19 samples originated in the United States, Italy and Spain. T cells, B-cell-depleted T cells, or PBMCs supplied cDNA or gDNA.

Seattle researchers signed up patients amid active infection and tracked them longitudinally. In the source study's methods: Estimation of nucleated cell counts was performed using reference gene primer amplification. TCRdb's table, derived via immunoSEQ multiplex PCR, lists solely in-frame clones and lacks some. V, J and clone size are taken as reported in that table, and D and trimming were inferred from the DNA itself. The data hold approximately 210,000 clones, with approximately 90% observed a single time. This clonotype was obtained from a man aged 45-60 years with COVID-19, enrolled during active disease. The sample comprised peripheral blood.

CDR3 nucleotides: TGTGCCAGCAGCCGCGGGACTAGACAAGAGACCCAGTACTTC. Encoded protein: CASSRGTRQETQYF. The chain uses TRBV11-2 and TRBJ2-5; 8 bases match TRBD2. Germline CDR1 SGHAT, CDR2 FQNNGV. The V segment lost 5 bases and the J segment 2 bases; nucleotides outside the gene matches: 4. This CDR3 region has 14 residues. Filled out from reference TRBV11-2 and TRBJ2-5, the complete variable domain reads EAGVAQSPRYKIIEKRQSVAFWCNPISGHATLYWYQQILGQGPKLLIQFQNNGVVDDSQLPKDRFSAERLKGVDSTLKIQPAKLEDSAVYLCASSRGTRQETQYFGPGTRLLVL.